This T cell receptor (beta chain) was sequenced in a study of OX40 agonist ivuxolimab in advanced cancers. As for the study in general: Three patients, one with hepatocellular carcinoma and two with cutaneous melanoma, achieved partial responses. Study conclusions and caveats: On average, a greater number of expanded clones characterised CD8+ T cells relative to CD4+.

Produced via immunoSEQ multiplex PCR; TCRdb's table is partial and in-frame only. Of 70,000 to 80,000 clones in the sample, approximately 94% were seen once. Germline-derived CDR1 and CDR2 are MDHEN and SYDVKM. This CDR3 is 14 amino acids long. Trimming took 2 bases from V and 1 from J, leaving 8 bases between them. On this clone itself: What it binds is unknown.

Sequenced material: CD4+ or CD8+ T cells sorted from blood, taken in a trial of the OX40 agonist ivuxolimab. The TCR was taken from an adult with an advanced solid tumor such as melanoma, head and neck, liver or kidney cancer. The chain recombines TRBV28 with TRBJ1-1; the D is unclear. The chain's CDR3 is CASSLLHRNTEAFF. CDR3 nucleotide sequence: TGTGCCAGCAGTTTACTTCACAGGAACACTGAAGCTTTCTTT.